A single sample is the source of the 24 T cell receptor beta chains below, sequenced in a study of blood T cell repertoires in COVID-19. The assay was immunoSEQ multiplex PCR, and TCRdb's table has in-frame clones only and misses some. The sample carries hundreds of thousands of clones, around nine tenths recorded once. Sample: peripheral blood. Source of these receptors: a woman in her thirties with COVID-19, enrolled during active disease.

J is TRBJ2-5 and V is TRBV5-1; D is possibly TRBD2 (6 bases). The length of the CDR3 is 11 residues. Trimming pared 4 bases from V and 7 bases from J, leaving 8 bases between. Germline V gives CDR1 SGHRS, CDR2 YFSETQ. In DNA, the CDR3 is TGCGCCAGCAGCGGAGGGAGGACCCAGTACTTC. This translates into CASSGGRTQYF. Supplemented by reference TRBV5-1 and TRBJ2-5, the full variable domain reads KAGVTQTPRYLIKTRGQQVTLSCSPISGHRSVSWYQQTPGQGLQFLFEYFSETQRNKGNFPGRFSGRQFSNSRSEMNVSTLELGDSALYLCASSGGRTQYFGPGTRLLVL.

This sequence joins TRBV2 and TRBJ2-4, with D possibly TRBD2 on 5 matching bases. Germline-derived CDR1 and CDR2 are SNHLY and FYNNEI. V dropped 7 bases and J dropped 0 bases, with 19 bases sitting between them. There are 17 residues in the CDR3. CDR3 in amino acids: CASIRDYLFRAKNIQYF. The CDR3 DNA reads as TGTGCCAGCATCCGCGACTACCTATTCAGAGCCAAAAACATTCAGTACTTC.

J is TRBJ2-3 and V is TRBV3-1 (or the pseudogene TRBV3-2); 8 nucleotides line up with TRBD2. Germline values: CDR1 LGHDT, CDR2 YNNKEL (reference sequence). The V and J ends lost 5 bases and 4 bases, in that order; junction bases with no gene match: 11. CDR3 length equals 16 residues. In nucleotides, the CDR3 is TGTGCCAGCAGCGTCAGCGGGAGCTTCGCAGCAGATACGCAGTATTTT. It yields the protein CASSVSGSFAADTQYF.

The CDR3 loop reads CATSDFDTEAFF. The DNA of the CDR3 is TGTGCCACCAGTGATTTCGACACTGAAGCTTTCTTT. The rearrangement joins TRBV24-1 to TRBJ1-1; unclear D gene. V lost 1 base and J lost 3, with 2 bases in between. The CDR3 is 12 residues long. The V gene's germline CDR1 is KGHDR and CDR2 SFDVKD.

The chain couples TRBV24-1 to TRBJ1-2; D unresolved. In germline, CDR1 is KGHDR, CDR2 SFDVKD. V lost 1 base and J 8 bases, leaving 4 bases between the germline ends. This CDR3 has 11 amino acids. CDR3 sequence reads: CATSDFGGYTF. CDR3 bases: TGTGCCACCAGTGATTTCGGGGGCTACACCTTC.

This sequence joins TRBV5-1 and TRBJ2-1; 8 positions agree with TRBD1. In germline, CDR1 is SGHRS, CDR2 YFSETQ. J was trimmed by 7 bases and V by 0 bases; bases with no gene match: 6. The CDR3 covers 15 residues. Here the CDR3 reads CASSLGQGAGNEQFF. For the CDR3, the DNA is TGCGCCAGCAGCTTGGGGCAGGGGGCTGGAAATGAGCAGTTCTTC.

The V gene is TRBV11-2, the J gene TRBJ2-5, with 10 nucleotides matching TRBD2. The CDR3 loop spans 16 amino acids. Germline V CDR1 and CDR2: SGHAT, FQNNGV. V shed 1 base and J 4 bases; nucleotides not matched to a gene: 6. CDR3 nucleotides: TGTGCCAGCAGCTTAGGAGCGGGAGGGCCAGGAGAGACCCAGTACTTC. This translates into CASSLGAGGPGETQYF.

The genes are TRBV4-1 and TRBJ2-1, with D possibly matching TRBD2 (6 bases). CDR1 MGHRA and CDR2 YSYEKL come from the germline V gene. The CDR3 covers 19 residues. Trimming removed 3 bases at V and 7 bases at J, with 28 bases between. Here the CDR3 DNA reads TGCGCCAGCAGCCAGGGGGGTGTTCTCCCGGGAGTACTGTGGAATGAGCAGTTCTTC. It codes for CASSQGGVLPGVLWNEQFF.

The chain recombines TRBV30 with TRBJ2-2, with 7 bases identical to TRBD2. Germline loops: CDR1 GTSNPN, CDR2 SVGIG (reference sequence). The CDR3 has 14 residues. Trimming removed 2 bases from V and 7 bases from J; junction bases left unmatched: 7. CDR3 residues: CAWSQGGFSGELFF. The DNA of the CDR3 is TGTGCCTGGAGTCAGGGAGGGTTCAGCGGGGAGCTGTTTTTT.

The chain uses TRBV27 and TRBJ2-7, with 8 bases aligning to TRBD1. The CDR3 sequence is 15 residues long. V was clipped by 5 bases and J by 6 bases; unmatched bases: 12. CDR1 and CDR2 (germline): MNHEY, SMNVEV (reference sequence). The CDR3: CASSPDFGQGREQYF. For the CDR3, the DNA is TGTGCCAGCAGTCCGGATTTCGGACAGGGTCGCGAGCAGTACTTC.

The chain combines TRBV2 with TRBJ2-5; possibly TRBD1 for D (5 bases). Germline V gene lookup returns CDR1 SNHLY and CDR2 FYNNEI. The V end was cut by 7 bases, the J end by 2 bases, with 17 bases between. CDR3 size: 15 residues. The CDR3 spells CASILGEGTQETQYF. The DNA of the CDR3 is TGTGCCAGCATCCTAGGGGAAGGAACTCAAGAGACCCAGTACTTC.

The genes are TRBV23-1 and TRBJ1-4; a possible D gene is TRBD1 (5 bases). TRBV23-1 is marked as an open reading frame, function uncertain. The CDR3 contains 17 residues. V was trimmed by 1 base and J by 0 bases, leaving 12 bases between them. CDR3 DNA: TGCGCCAGCAGTCAATGGTGGCAGGGATCAACTAATGAAAAACTGTTTTTT. Translated: CASSQWWQGSTNEKLFF.

This chain uses TRBV24-1 with TRBJ2-2; D is possibly TRBD1 (8 bases). The V end lost 7 bases, the J end lost 6 bases, and 32 bases lay between the germline ends. This CDR3 comprises 20 residues. Germline loops: CDR1 KGHDR, CDR2 SFDVKD. The CDR3 nucleotides read TGTGCCACCAGGGCACAGGGGGTGAGTGGCGGGAGAGGATCAGCCGGGGAGCTGTTTTTT. Its protein product is CATRAQGVSGGRGSAGELFF.

This clone has only a few counts. The chain links TRBV5-5 to TRBJ1-4, with 9 nucleotides matching TRBD1. With V trimmed by 4 bases and J by 13 bases, 17 bases remained unmatched. Germline V gives CDR1 SGHKS, CDR2 YYEKEE (reference sequence). This CDR3 is built from 16 residues. The CDR3 reads CASSLQGASSTFGLFF. CDR3 nucleotides: TGTGCCAGCAGCCTACAGGGGGCCAGCAGTACATTTGGACTGTTTTTT.

V gene TRBV5-1 combines with J gene TRBJ2-3; a possible D gene is TRBD2 (5 bases). This CDR3 is 15 amino acids long. From germline, CDR1 is SGHRS and CDR2 YFSETQ. Trimming took off 6 bases at V and 0 bases at J, with 14 bases between the two ends. The chain's CDR3 is CASKLGSSSTDTQYF. The CDR3 DNA sequence: TGCGCCAGCAAATTAGGGAGCTCGAGCACAGATACGCAGTATTTT.

This sequence joins TRBV12-3 or TRBV12-4 and TRBJ1-5; no clear D gene. Trimming shortened V by 2 bases and J by 4 bases, and 6 bases separated the two germline ends. This CDR3 has 13 residues. CDR3 residues: CASSLLDNQPQHF. CDR3 coding DNA: TGTGCCAGCAGTTTATTAGATAATCAGCCCCAGCATTTT.

V and J are TRBV2 and TRBJ1-5; D is undetermined. Trimming left V 8 bases short and J 7 bases short, with 15 bases between. The V gene's germline CDR1 is SNHLY and CDR2 FYNNEI. The CDR3 covers 13 residues. The CDR3 bases are TGTGCCAGCGGCTCTGAGGGAAGCCAGCCCCAGCATTTT. This gives the protein CASGSEGSQPQHF.

The chain is built from TRBV18 and TRBJ2-7, with 13 bases identical to TRBD2. The germline gives CDR1 KGHSH, CDR2 LQKENI. This CDR3 region has 16 residues. V was pared by 2 bases and J by 0 bases, with 1 base of the junction left unmatched. CDR3 in amino acids: CASSPGLAGASYEQYF. CDR3 coding DNA: TGTGCCAGCTCACCAGGACTAGCGGGGGCCTCCTACGAGCAGTACTTC.

This clone occurred a few times. The chain links TRBV15 to TRBJ1-6; 7 bases map to TRBD1. Germline V gives CDR1 LNHNV, CDR2 YYDKDF (reference sequence). The CDR3 has 14 amino acids. V lost 5 bases to trimming and J lost 5 bases; unmatched junction nucleotides: 3. DNA of the CDR3: TGTGCCACCAGCGGGGACAGTGATAATTCACCCCTCCACTTT. Translating it yields CATSGDSDNSPLHF.

The chain carries TRBV9 and TRBJ2-3; 11 nucleotides align to TRBD1. After removal of 4 bases from V and 4 bases from J, the junction contained 8 bases not matched to a gene. The CDR3 is made up of 16 amino acids. Germline loops: CDR1 SGDLS, CDR2 YYNGEE. CDR3 in DNA: TGTGCCAGCAGCCCGGGACAGGGGGTACTTTCAGATACGCAGTATTTT. It specifies CASSPGQGVLSDTQYF.

This clone was picked up one time. The chain links TRBV5-1 to TRBJ1-1; D gene ambiguous. In germline, CDR1 is SGHRS, CDR2 YFSETQ. The CDR3 runs 15 residues. V was shortened by 3 bases and J by 4 bases, with 16 bases between the two germline ends. In DNA, the CDR3 is TGCGCCAGCAGCTCGGAGTGGGGAGAGAGCACTGAAGCTTTCTTT. This translates into CASSSEWGESTEAFF.

The rearrangement joins TRBV12-5 to TRBJ2-1; D is undetermined. Germline values: CDR1 LGHNT, CDR2 FRNRAP. The germline V and J ends were trimmed by 3 bases and 9 bases, with 9 bases remaining between them. This CDR3 comprises 12 residues. The CDR3 loop reads CASGFGGGEQFF. CDR3 sequence (DNA): TGTGCTAGTGGTTTTGGCGGTGGTGAGCAGTTCTTC.

Concerning this clone itself: The sample holds other DNA sequences that translate to the same CDR3. This chain uses TRBV19 with TRBJ2-7, with TRBD1 matching 8 bases. Losses at the gene ends were 1 base for V and 4 bases for J; bases not matched to a gene: 3. Germline V CDR1 and CDR2: LNHDA, SQIVND (reference sequence). The CDR3 is 14 amino acids. The CDR3 DNA reads as TGTGCCAGTAGTATAGGGACAGGGCCGTACGAGCAGTACTTC. It encodes CASSIGTGPYEQYF.

J is TRBJ2-2 and V is TRBV2; weak D call: TRBD2 (5 bases). The CDR3 runs to 11 residues. V dropped 7 bases and J dropped 6 bases, with 6 bases sitting between them. Germline CDR1 is SNHLY and CDR2 is FYNNEI. The CDR3 coding sequence is TGTGCCAGCACCGGGGCCGGGGAGCTGTTTTTT. It translates to CASTGAGELFF.